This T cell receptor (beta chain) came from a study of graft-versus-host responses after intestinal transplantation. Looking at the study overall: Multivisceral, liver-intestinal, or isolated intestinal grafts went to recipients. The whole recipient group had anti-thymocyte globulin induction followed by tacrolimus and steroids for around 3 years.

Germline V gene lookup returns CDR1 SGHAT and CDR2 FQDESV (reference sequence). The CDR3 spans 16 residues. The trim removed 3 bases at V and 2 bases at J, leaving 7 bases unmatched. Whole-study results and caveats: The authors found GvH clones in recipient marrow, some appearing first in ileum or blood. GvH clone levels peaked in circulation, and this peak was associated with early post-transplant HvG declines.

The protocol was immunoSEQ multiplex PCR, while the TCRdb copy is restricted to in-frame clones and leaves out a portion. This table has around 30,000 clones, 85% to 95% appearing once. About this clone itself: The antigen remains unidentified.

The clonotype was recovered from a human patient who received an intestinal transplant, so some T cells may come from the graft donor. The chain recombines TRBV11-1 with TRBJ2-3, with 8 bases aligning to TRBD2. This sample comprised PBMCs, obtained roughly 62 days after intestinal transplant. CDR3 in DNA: TGTGCCAGCAGCTTCCCCACTAGCGGAAACACAGATACGCAGTATTTT. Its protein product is CASSFPTSGNTDTQYF.